This T cell receptor beta chain originates from a study of T cell responses to AZD1222 COVID-19 vaccine. Overall study findings and caveats: Sampling that yielded the repertoires occurred only after the peak T cell response. White British people made up most donors, females outnumbered males, and clonal diversity was possibly underestimated.

Comment on this clone: The antigen is undetermined.

Germline assignment: CDR1 MNHNS and CDR2 SASEGT. Germline trimming cut 2 bases from V and 8 bases from J; bases unmatched to any gene: 6. CDR3 size: 15 residues. Profiled with immunoSEQ multiplex PCR; TCRdb holds only in-frame clones, not every one. Of about 160,000 clones in the sample, around 94% are singletons; the top ten hold roughly 1.3%. The chain joins TRBV6-1 to TRBJ1-5; 10 bases agree with TRBD1. This clonotype originated in an adult in good health. The sequencing here drew on peripheral blood, taken on day 0 of AZD1222 vaccination. The CDR3 spells CASSELTGGLKPQHF. The CDR3 coding sequence is TGTGCCAGCAGTGAACTGACAGGGGGCTTGAAGCCCCAGCATTTT.